This T cell receptor (beta chain) was profiled in a study of T cell repertoires in cytomegalovirus infection. Study overall: Researchers turned to recently identified HLA-C-restricted CMV epitopes as well as well-studied HLA-B-restricted ones. It can be stated that public TCR beta signatures indicated CMV infection as well as a matching HLA type. Whole-study results and caveats: Cumulative frequency (of public TCR beta family members) identified carriers of CMV plus the relevant HLA. HLA-C-restricted CMV-specific TCR beta clonotypes were dominant in the ex vivo response.

With respect to this clonotype: Antigen unknown.

Germline V lookup: CDR1 SEHNR, CDR2 FQNEAQ (reference sequence). The CDR3 contains 15 residues. The V segment lost 5 bases and the J segment 6 bases; nucleotides outside the gene matches: 8. TCRdb processed the reads anew with MiXCR; each CDR3 protein has one entry. The sample holds 300,000 to 400,000 distinct CDR3 sequences; about 28% are singletons and the top ten take around 18%. Sequencing was performed on cultured PBMCs, taken from culture after CMV antigen stimulation. The J gene is TRBJ1-5, the V gene TRBV7-9; 9 bases are a match to TRBD1. This clonotype was obtained from a human donor in good health (CMV status not recorded). Some clones in this sample may be carry-over from other donors' samples. The CDR3 DNA is TGTGCCAGCAGCCCCGGGACAGGGAAATTTCAGCCCCAGCATTTT. It is translated as CASSPGTGKFQPQHF.